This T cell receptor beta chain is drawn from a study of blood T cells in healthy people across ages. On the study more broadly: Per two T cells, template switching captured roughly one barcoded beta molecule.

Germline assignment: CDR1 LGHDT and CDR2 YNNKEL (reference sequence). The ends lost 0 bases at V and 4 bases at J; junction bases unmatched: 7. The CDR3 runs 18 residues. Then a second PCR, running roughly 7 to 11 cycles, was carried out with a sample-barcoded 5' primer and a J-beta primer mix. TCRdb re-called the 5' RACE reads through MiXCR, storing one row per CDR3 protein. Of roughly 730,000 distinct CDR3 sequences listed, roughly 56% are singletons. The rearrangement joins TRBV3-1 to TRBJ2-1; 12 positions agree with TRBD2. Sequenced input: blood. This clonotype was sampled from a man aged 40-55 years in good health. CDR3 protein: CASSQDTSGRKTYNEQFF. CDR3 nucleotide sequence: TGTGCCAGCAGCCAAGATACTAGCGGGAGGAAAACTTACAATGAGCAGTTCTTC.